Listed below are T cell receptor beta chains from one sample, sequenced in a study of blood T cells in healthy people across ages. TCRdb analysed the 5' RACE reads with MiXCR anew, one entry per CDR3 protein. Of about 640,000 distinct CDR3 sequences in the sample, about 30% were seen once. The sequencing sample was made of blood. The receptors derive from an elderly woman in good health. CDR3s include the opening cysteine and the closing phenylalanine or tryptophan. Fields, in order: clone size, V gene, CDR3 length, J gene, D gene, CDR3 DNA, CDR3 protein. A D gene is named only where the DNA matches it firmly. The size field is filled for only some rows; it gives once, few, many or a size class.

size: .; V: TRBV28; length: 13; J: TRBJ2-5; D: TRBD1; DNA: TGTGCCAGCAACAACAGGGGACGCGATGAGCAGTACTTC; CDR3: CASNNRGRDEQYF
size: many; V: TRBV29-1; length: 13; J: TRBJ2-3; D: .; DNA: TGCAGCGTTGCATTTGGGGGAACAGATACGCAGTATTTT; CDR3: CSVAFGGTDTQYF
size: .; V: TRBV20-1; length: 20; J: TRBJ2-7; D: TRBD2; DNA: TGCAGTGCTAGCTCTGAATGGGCGGTGACTAGCGGGTCCTTTCTATACGAGCAGTACTTC; CDR3: CSASSEWAVTSGSFLYEQYF
size: many; V: TRBV10-3; length: 14; J: TRBJ2-3; D: .; DNA: TGTGCCATCAGTGGAGGGGGTAGCACAGATACGCAGTATTTT; CDR3: CAISGGGSTDTQYF
size: .; V: TRBV12-3/TRBV12-4; length: 14; J: TRBJ2-3; D: .; DNA: TGTGCCAGCAGTTTTCGGCGCTTCGGCGATACGCAGTATTTT; CDR3: CASSFRRFGDTQYF
size: .; V: TRBV27; length: 13; J: TRBJ1-1; D: .; DNA: TGTGCCAGCAGTTTACGGGGGGCGGCTGAAGCTTTCTTT; CDR3: CASSLRGAAEAFF
size: many; V: TRBV5-1; length: 11; J: TRBJ2-1; D: .; DNA: TGCGCCAGCAGCTTGGACCGGGAGCAGTTCTTC; CDR3: CASSLDREQFF
size: many; V: TRBV27; length: 18; J: TRBJ2-7; D: .; DNA: TGTGCCAGCAGTTTAGCCCTAGCCTCCGGGGCCCAATCCTACGAGCAGTACTTC; CDR3: CASSLALASGAQSYEQYF
size: .; V: TRBV15; length: 15; J: TRBJ2-3; D: TRBD1; DNA: TGTGCCACCGACGCCGGGACAGGGGAGGCAGATACGCAGTATTTT; CDR3: CATDAGTGEADTQYF
size: few; V: TRBV7-8; length: 16; J: TRBJ2-1; D: TRBD2; DNA: TGTGCCAGCAGCACGGGACTAGCGGGGGGATACAATGAGCAGTTCTTC; CDR3: CASSTGLAGGYNEQFF
size: many; V: TRBV20-1; length: 14; J: TRBJ1-6; D: TRBD1; DNA: TGCAGTGCCAACTCCGGGACAGGGGCCTCACCCCTCCACTTT; CDR3: CSANSGTGASPLHF
size: once; V: TRBV28; length: 15; J: TRBJ1-5; D: TRBD1; DNA: TGTGCCAGCAGCTTAACCGGGACAGGGGGTCAGCCCCAGCATTTT; CDR3: CASSLTGTGGQPQHF
size: many; V: TRBV7-9; length: 13; J: TRBJ2-3; D: .; DNA: TGTGCCAGCAGCTCCGATGGCGCAGATACGCAGTATTTT; CDR3: CASSSDGADTQYF
size: .; V: TRBV20-1; length: 14; J: TRBJ1-1; D: TRBD1; DNA: TGCAGTGCTAGAGATGCGGGACAGGGGGCTTCAGCTTTCTTT; CDR3: CSARDAGQGASAFF
size: few; V: TRBV7-8; length: 14; J: TRBJ2-7; D: .; DNA: TGTGCCAGCAGCTTAATGGCCCTTTCCTACGAGCAGTACTTC; CDR3: CASSLMALSYEQYF
size: many; V: TRBV10-3; length: 19; J: TRBJ2-7; D: TRBD2; DNA: TGTGCCATCAGTGACCCACGGACTAGCGGGGGGGCCTCCTCCTACGAGCAGTACTTC; CDR3: CAISDPRTSGGASSYEQYF
size: .; V: TRBV30; length: 12; J: TRBJ1-1; D: TRBD1; DNA: TGTGCCTGGGGAGGACAGGTCGGGGAAGCTTTCTTT; CDR3: CAWGGQVGEAFF
size: many; V: TRBV7-2; length: 15; J: TRBJ1-5; D: .; DNA: TGTGCCAGCAGCTTAGCTTGGGGCCCCAATCAGCCCCAGCATTTT; CDR3: CASSLAWGPNQPQHF
size: .; V: TRBV12-3/TRBV12-4; length: 14; J: TRBJ1-6; D: .; DNA: TGTGCCAGCAGTTTGTTTAGGGGGGATTCACCCCTCCACTTT; CDR3: CASSLFRGDSPLHF
size: .; V: TRBV29-1; length: 12; J: TRBJ1-5; D: .; DNA: TGCAGCGTTGGGGCAGCCATGGGGCCCCAGCATTTT; CDR3: CSVGAAMGPQHF
size: .; V: TRBV12-3/TRBV12-4; length: 14; J: TRBJ1-2; D: TRBD1; DNA: TGTGCCAGCAGGACGGACAGGGTCAACGGGGGCTACACCTTC; CDR3: CASRTDRVNGGYTF
size: .; V: TRBV20-1; length: 14; J: TRBJ2-1; D: TRBD2; DNA: TGCGGTGCTAGAGATCTAGCGGGTATCTACGAGCAGTTCTTC; CDR3: CGARDLAGIYEQFF
size: .; V: TRBV20-1; length: 16; J: TRBJ2-1; D: .; DNA: TGCAGTGCTAGAGGTAGACTAGGGAGCTCCTACAATGAGCAGTTCTTC; CDR3: CSARGRLGSSYNEQFF
size: once; V: TRBV7-2; length: 16; J: TRBJ2-5; D: .; DNA: TGTGCCAGCAGCTTGGGGCTTGCCGGAATCCAAGAGACCCAGTACTTC; CDR3: CASSLGLAGIQETQYF
size: .; V: TRBV11-2; length: 15; J: TRBJ2-1; D: .; DNA: TGTGCCAGCAGCTTGAGGGCAGGGGTTTCCTACGGGCAGTTCTTC; CDR3: CASSLRAGVSYGQFF
size: many; V: TRBV21-1; length: 14; J: TRBJ2-6; D: .; DNA: TGTGCCAGAAACAGGATCTCTGGGGCCAACGTCCTGACTTTC; CDR3: CARNRISGANVLTF
size: .; V: TRBV5-1; length: 13; J: TRBJ2-2; D: TRBD1; DNA: TGCGCCGGCAGCCTAGACAGGGCCGGGGAGCTGTTTTTT; CDR3: CAGSLDRAGELFF
size: many; V: TRBV6-5; length: 13; J: TRBJ2-7; D: TRBD1; DNA: TGTGCCAGCAGTTACGGAAGGGGGCTCGAGCAGTACTTC; CDR3: CASSYGRGLEQYF
size: many; V: TRBV10-3; length: 14; J: TRBJ2-1; D: TRBD1; DNA: TGTGCCATCAGTGATTCCGGGACAGGAGGACCCCAGTTCTTC; CDR3: CAISDSGTGGPQFF
size: .; V: TRBV20-1; length: 15; J: TRBJ2-1; D: .; DNA: TGCAGTGCTAGAGATGCAGGGTCCCCTTACAATGAGCAGTTCTTC; CDR3: CSARDAGSPYNEQFF
size: .; V: TRBV14; length: 15; J: TRBJ1-1; D: TRBD1; DNA: TGTGCCAGCAGCCAGTTGGGGCAGGGGGGAACTGAAGCTTTCTTT; CDR3: CASSQLGQGGTEAFF
size: .; V: TRBV20-1; length: 15; J: TRBJ2-1; D: .; DNA: TGCAGTGCTAGAAACCCGTTCGACATTTACAATGAGCAGTTCTTC; CDR3: CSARNPFDIYNEQFF
size: .; V: TRBV30; length: 13; J: TRBJ1-4; D: .; DNA: TGTGCCTGGAAAAGGGAGGCTAATGAAAAACTGTTTTTT; CDR3: CAWKREANEKLFF
size: many; V: TRBV4-2; length: 12; J: TRBJ2-7; D: .; DNA: TGTGCCAGCAGCCAAGATGGGTACGAGCAGTACTTC; CDR3: CASSQDGYEQYF
size: .; V: TRBV30; length: 15; J: TRBJ2-3; D: TRBD2; DNA: TGTGCCTGGAGTTATGGAGCGGGGGGTACAGATACGCAGTATTTT; CDR3: CAWSYGAGGTDTQYF
size: many; V: TRBV12-3/TRBV12-4; length: 15; J: TRBJ2-1; D: TRBD2; DNA: TGTGCCAGCCGAAAGGGCGGGGGGGAATACAATGAGCAGTTCTTC; CDR3: CASRKGGGEYNEQFF
size: .; V: TRBV28; length: 15; J: TRBJ2-7; D: .; DNA: TGTGCCAGCAGTCTCGGGACCCCCGGATGGAGCGAGCAGTACTTC; CDR3: CASSLGTPGWSEQYF
size: many; V: TRBV18; length: 16; J: TRBJ2-5; D: TRBD2; DNA: TGTGCCAGCACTAATAGGACTAGCGGCGGGGGAGAGACCCAGTACTTC; CDR3: CASTNRTSGGGETQYF
size: .; V: TRBV2; length: 12; J: TRBJ2-2; D: .; DNA: TGTGCCAGCAGTGGTGAGACCGGGGAGCGGTTTTTT; CDR3: CASSGETGERFF
size: .; V: TRBV20-1; length: 15; J: TRBJ2-2; D: .; DNA: TGCAGTGCTCCTGACCCTAAACGGGACACCGGGGAGCTGTTTTTT; CDR3: CSAPDPKRDTGELFF
size: many; V: TRBV7-3; length: 15; J: TRBJ2-1; D: TRBD1; DNA: TGTGCCAGCAGTCCTGACAGGGGGCGCCTGGGGGAGCAGTTCTTC; CDR3: CASSPDRGRLGEQFF
size: many; V: TRBV5-5; length: 15; J: TRBJ2-7; D: .; DNA: TGTGCCAGCAGCTTTTACAGGGCTCTCTCCTACGAGCAGTACTTC; CDR3: CASSFYRALSYEQYF
size: many; V: TRBV11-2; length: 15; J: TRBJ2-5; D: .; DNA: TGTGCCAGCAGCTTAGTAGACGGGTACCAAGAGACCCAGTACTTC; CDR3: CASSLVDGYQETQYF
size: once; V: TRBV20-1; length: 14; J: TRBJ2-4; D: .; DNA: TGCAGCGCTAGAGATCTACGACCTGTCCCCAGCCAGTACTTC; CDR3: CSARDLRPVPSQYF
size: .; V: TRBV9; length: 14; J: TRBJ1-5; D: .; DNA: TGTGCCAGCAGCGTAGGGGACATAAATCAGCCCCAGCATTTT; CDR3: CASSVGDINQPQHF
size: few; V: TRBV29-1; length: 14; J: TRBJ1-1; D: TRBD1; DNA: TGCAGCGTCGCCCGGACAGGGGGATATACTGAAGCTTTCTTT; CDR3: CSVARTGGYTEAFF
size: .; V: TRBV7-2; length: 16; J: TRBJ2-2; D: .; DNA: TGTGCCAGCAGCTTAGGAGGTCAGGGAGGAGGCGGGGAGCTGTTTTTT; CDR3: CASSLGGQGGGGELFF
size: many; V: TRBV7-9; length: 13; J: TRBJ1-2; D: .; DNA: TGTGCCAGCACCCCCGGGGAAGGGGGAGGCTACACCTTC; CDR3: CASTPGEGGGYTF
size: many; V: TRBV5-1; length: 16; J: TRBJ2-1; D: TRBD1; DNA: TGCGCCAGCAGCTGGGGACAGGGAGGCTCCTACAATGAGCAGTTCTTC; CDR3: CASSWGQGGSYNEQFF
size: .; V: TRBV20-1; length: 16; J: TRBJ2-2; D: TRBD2; DNA: TGCAGTGCAAGACTAGCGGGGGGCTCGAACACCGGGGAGCTGTTTTTT; CDR3: CSARLAGGSNTGELFF
size: many; V: TRBV3-1; length: 15; J: TRBJ2-1; D: .; DNA: TGTGCCAGCAGCCAAGCGCCAGGACAGTACAATGAGCAGTTCTTC; CDR3: CASSQAPGQYNEQFF
size: .; V: TRBV7-8; length: 13; J: TRBJ1-1; D: .; DNA: TGTACCAGCGGCAGCCGAGCAAACACTGAAGCTTTCTTT; CDR3: CTSGSRANTEAFF
size: few; V: TRBV6-1; length: 13; J: TRBJ2-4; D: TRBD1; DNA: TGTGCCAGCAGTGAGTGGGACAGGGACATTCAGTACTTC; CDR3: CASSEWDRDIQYF
size: many; V: TRBV20-1; length: 12; J: TRBJ1-2; D: .; DNA: TGCAGTGCGACCCCAAATCTGTACGGCTACACCTTC; CDR3: CSATPNLYGYTF
size: many; V: TRBV7-6; length: 15; J: TRBJ2-3; D: TRBD1; DNA: TGTGCCAGCAGCTTGAGCACAGGGGCTAAACATACGCAGTATTTT; CDR3: CASSLSTGAKHTQYF
size: .; V: TRBV20-1; length: 14; J: TRBJ1-5; D: .; DNA: TGCAGTGCTAGTCCTGCAAAGGGCAATCAGCCCCAGCATTTT; CDR3: CSASPAKGNQPQHF
size: many; V: TRBV6-2/TRBV6-3; length: 18; J: TRBJ2-4; D: .; DNA: TGTGCCAGCACCCTCGTCGCGGGGGCCAAAAGGGACTTAAACATTCAGTACTTC; CDR3: CASTLVAGAKRDLNIQYF
size: many; V: TRBV7-3; length: 13; J: TRBJ1-1; D: .; DNA: TGTGCCAGCAGCATCACACGGAACACTGAAGCTTTCTTT; CDR3: CASSITRNTEAFF
size: many; V: TRBV12-3/TRBV12-4; length: 15; J: TRBJ1-6; D: .; DNA: TGTGCCAGCAGCTACCTATCGGCCCGAAATTCACCCCTCCACTTT; CDR3: CASSYLSARNSPLHF